Included here is one T cell receptor beta chain sequence, with context. The antigen is undetermined. The data are from a study of cytomegalovirus exposure and HLA in healthy donors. Study-wide points: For most TCR sequences rarity was the rule, although some public TCRs occurred in many donors. Accounts indicate the classifier identified cytomegalovirus status with strong specificity and sensitivity. The study recorded over 150 TCR beta chains that were cytomegalovirus-associated. CMV antigen specificity was confirmed in vitro for three CMV-associated chains.

Here immunoSEQ multiplex PCR was the method, and the copy in TCRdb shows in-frame clones only, minus some. The sample lists 140,000 to 150,000 clones, about 94% occurring once. The germline V gene has CDR1 SGHRS and CDR2 YFSETQ. Trimming left V 5 bases short and J 6 bases short, with 11 bases between. The CDR3 is 13 residues long. Sequencing used PBMCs. J is TRBJ2-2 and V is TRBV5-1; the D is unclear. The sequence derives from a man in his late teens or twenties in good health and CMV-seropositive. CDR3 loop: CASRLETAGELFF. Written as DNA, the CDR3 is TGCGCCAGCAGATTAGAAACTGCCGGGGAGCTGTTTTTT.